Here is one T cell receptor (beta chain) with its context. This specimen belongs to a study of cytomegalovirus exposure and HLA in healthy donors. Study summary: Roughly 77 million unique TCRs from HLA-typed donors made up an early data release.

PCR was performed using 60 Vbeta and 13 Jbeta primers. The table came from immunoSEQ multiplex PCR; TCRdb's copy has only in-frame clones and leaves some out. Of about 98,000 clones in the sample, about three quarters were seen once. This CDR3 is built from 17 residues. CDR1 and CDR2 from the germline V gene are LNHNV and YYDKDF (reference sequence). The J segment lost 1 base and the V segment lost 1 base, leaving 7 bases of the junction unmatched. The V call is TRBV15, the J call TRBJ1-3, with TRBD1 matching over 7 bases. Sequencing was performed on PBMCs. The TCR comes from a man in his forties in good health and CMV-seronegative. The CDR3 DNA sequence: TGTGCCACCAGCAGAGGACTCCTCAGGGGGTCTGGAAACACCATATATTTT. Translation gives CATSRGLLRGSGNTIYF. Filled out from reference TRBV15 and TRBJ1-3, the complete variable domain reads DAMVIQNPRYQVTQFGKPVTLSCSQTLNHNVMYWYQQKSSQAPKLLFHYYDKDFNNEADTPDNFQSRRPNTSFCFLDIRSPGLGDTAMYLCATSRGLLRGSGNTIYFGEGSWLTVV.